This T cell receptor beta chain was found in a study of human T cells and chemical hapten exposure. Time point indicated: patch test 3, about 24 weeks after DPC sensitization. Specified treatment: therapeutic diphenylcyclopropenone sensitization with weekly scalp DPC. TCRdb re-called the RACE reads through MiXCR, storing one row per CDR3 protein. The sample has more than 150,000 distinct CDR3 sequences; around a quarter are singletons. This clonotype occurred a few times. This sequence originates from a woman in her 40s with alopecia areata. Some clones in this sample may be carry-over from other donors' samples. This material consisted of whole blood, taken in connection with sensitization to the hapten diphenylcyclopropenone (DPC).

Written as DNA, the CDR3 is TGTGCCAGCAGTGACCACAATGAGCAGTTCTTC. It codes for CASSDHNEQFF. This sequence joins TRBV6-2 or TRBV6-3 and TRBJ2-1; no definite D call. Germline-derived CDR1 and CDR2 are MNHEY and SVGEGT. This CDR3 is 11 amino acids long. The V gene lost 5 bases and the J gene lost 5 bases, with 4 bases spanning the gap.